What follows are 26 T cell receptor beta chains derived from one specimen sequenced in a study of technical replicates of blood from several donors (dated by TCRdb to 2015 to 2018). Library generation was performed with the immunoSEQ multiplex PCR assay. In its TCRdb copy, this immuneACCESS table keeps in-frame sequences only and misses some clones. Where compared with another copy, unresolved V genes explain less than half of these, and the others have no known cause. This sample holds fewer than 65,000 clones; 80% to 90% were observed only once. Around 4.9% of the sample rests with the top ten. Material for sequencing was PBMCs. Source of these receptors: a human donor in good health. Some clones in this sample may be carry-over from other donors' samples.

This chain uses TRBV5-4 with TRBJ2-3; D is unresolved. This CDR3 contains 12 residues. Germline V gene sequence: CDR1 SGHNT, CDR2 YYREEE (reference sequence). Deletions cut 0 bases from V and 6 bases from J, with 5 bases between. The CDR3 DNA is TGTGCCAGCAGCTTGGTGAGGGATACGCAGTATTTT. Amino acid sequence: CASSLVRDTQYF.

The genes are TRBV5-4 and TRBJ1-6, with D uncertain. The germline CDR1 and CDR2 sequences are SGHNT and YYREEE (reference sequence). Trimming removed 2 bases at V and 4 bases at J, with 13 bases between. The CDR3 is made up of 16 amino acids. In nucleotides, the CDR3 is TGTGCCAGCAGCTTTCCGGGAACGGGGTATAATTCACCCCTCCACTTT. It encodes CASSFPGTGYNSPLHF.

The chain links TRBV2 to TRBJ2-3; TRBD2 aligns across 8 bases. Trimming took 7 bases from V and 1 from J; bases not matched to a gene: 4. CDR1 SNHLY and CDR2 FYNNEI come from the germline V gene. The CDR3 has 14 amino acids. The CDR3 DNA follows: TGTGCCAGCAAGGCGGGAGGCGGCACAGATACGCAGTATTTT. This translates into CASKAGGGTDTQYF.

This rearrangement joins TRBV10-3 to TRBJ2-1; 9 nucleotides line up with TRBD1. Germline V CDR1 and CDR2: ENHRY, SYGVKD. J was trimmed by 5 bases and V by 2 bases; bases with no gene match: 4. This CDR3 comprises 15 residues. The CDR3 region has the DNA TGTGCCATCAGTGAGGCGGGACAGGGTAACAATGAGCAGTTCTTC. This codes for CAISEAGQGNNEQFF.

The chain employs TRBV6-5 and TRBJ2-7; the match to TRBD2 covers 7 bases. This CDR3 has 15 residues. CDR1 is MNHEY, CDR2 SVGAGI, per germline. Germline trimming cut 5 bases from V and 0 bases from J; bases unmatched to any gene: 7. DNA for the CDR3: TGTGCCAGCAGTACCCCCGGGGAGGGCTCCTACGAGCAGTACTTC. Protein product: CASSTPGEGSYEQYF.

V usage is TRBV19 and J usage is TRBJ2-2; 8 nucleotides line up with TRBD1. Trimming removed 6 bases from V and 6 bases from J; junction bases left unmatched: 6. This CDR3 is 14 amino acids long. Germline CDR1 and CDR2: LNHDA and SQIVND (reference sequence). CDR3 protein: CASRAGGAAGELFF. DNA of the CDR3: TGTGCCAGTAGGGCAGGGGGCGCCGCCGGGGAGCTGTTTTTT.

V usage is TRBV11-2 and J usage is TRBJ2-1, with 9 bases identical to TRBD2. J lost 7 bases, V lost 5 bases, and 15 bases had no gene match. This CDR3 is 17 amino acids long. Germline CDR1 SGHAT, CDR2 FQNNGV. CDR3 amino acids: CASSPRGSGSYNNEQFF. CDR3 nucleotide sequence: TGTGCCAGCAGCCCTCGGGGTAGCGGGAGTTATAATAATGAGCAGTTCTTC.

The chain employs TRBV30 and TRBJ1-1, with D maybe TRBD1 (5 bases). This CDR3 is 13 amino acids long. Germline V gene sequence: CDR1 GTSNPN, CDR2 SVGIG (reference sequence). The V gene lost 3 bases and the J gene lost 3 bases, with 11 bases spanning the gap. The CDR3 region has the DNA TGTGCCTGGAGGTACTGGGGGGACACTGAAGCTTTCTTT. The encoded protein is CAWRYWGDTEAFF.

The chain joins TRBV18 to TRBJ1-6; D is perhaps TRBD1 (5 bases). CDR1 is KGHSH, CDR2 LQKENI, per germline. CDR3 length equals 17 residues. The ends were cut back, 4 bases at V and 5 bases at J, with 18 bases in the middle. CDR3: CASSLYNAGLHNSPLHF. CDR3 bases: TGTGCCAGCTCACTCTACAACGCAGGGTTGCATAATTCACCCCTCCACTTT.

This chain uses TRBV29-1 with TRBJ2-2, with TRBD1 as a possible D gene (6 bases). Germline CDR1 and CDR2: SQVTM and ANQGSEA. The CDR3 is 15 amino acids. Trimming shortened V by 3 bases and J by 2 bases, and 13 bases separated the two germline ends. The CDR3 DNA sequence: TGCAGCGTTGAGCAAACAGGGCTAAACACCGGGGAGCTGTTTTTT. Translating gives CSVEQTGLNTGELFF.

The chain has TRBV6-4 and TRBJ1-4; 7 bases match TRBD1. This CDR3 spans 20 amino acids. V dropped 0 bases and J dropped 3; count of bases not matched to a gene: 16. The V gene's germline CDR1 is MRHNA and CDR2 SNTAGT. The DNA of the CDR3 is TGTGCCAGCAGTGACTCTTTGTTGGTTAAACAGGGGACCTCTAATGAAAAACTGTTTTTT. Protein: CASSDSLLVKQGTSNEKLFF.

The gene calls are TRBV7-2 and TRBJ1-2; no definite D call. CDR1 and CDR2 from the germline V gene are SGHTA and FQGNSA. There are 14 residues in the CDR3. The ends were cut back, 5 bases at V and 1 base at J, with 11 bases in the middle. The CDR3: CASSVDGNNYGYTF. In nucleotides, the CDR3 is TGTGCCAGCAGCGTTGACGGGAATAACTATGGCTACACCTTC.

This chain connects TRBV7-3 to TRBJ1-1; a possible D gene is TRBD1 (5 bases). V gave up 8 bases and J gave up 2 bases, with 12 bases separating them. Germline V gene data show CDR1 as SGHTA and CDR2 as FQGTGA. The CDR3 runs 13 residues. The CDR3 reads CASGLQDNTEAFF. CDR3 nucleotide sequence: TGTGCCAGCGGCCTACAGGATAACACTGAAGCTTTCTTT.

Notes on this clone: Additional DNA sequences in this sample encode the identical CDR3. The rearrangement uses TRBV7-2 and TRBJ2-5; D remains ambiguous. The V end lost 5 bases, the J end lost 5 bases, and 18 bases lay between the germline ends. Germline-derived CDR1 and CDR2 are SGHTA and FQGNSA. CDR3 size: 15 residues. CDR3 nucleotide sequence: TGTGCCAGCAGCCCGCGCTTTGGTGGCGGCGAGACCCAGTACTTC. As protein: CASSPRFGGGETQYF. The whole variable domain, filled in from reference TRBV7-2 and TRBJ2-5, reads GAGVSQSPSNKVTEKGKDVELRCDPISGHTALYWYRQSLGQGLEFLIYFQGNSAPDKSGLPSDRFSAERTGGSVSTLTIQRTQQEDSAVYLCASSPRFGGGETQYFGPGTRLLVL.

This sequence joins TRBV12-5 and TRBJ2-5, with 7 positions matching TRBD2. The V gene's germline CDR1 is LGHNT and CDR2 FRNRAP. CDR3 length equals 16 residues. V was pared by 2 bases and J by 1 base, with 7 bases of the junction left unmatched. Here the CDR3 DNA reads TGTGCTAGTGGTTTGAAGGGCGGGGGTCGCCAAGAGACCCAGTACTTC. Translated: CASGLKGGGRQETQYF.

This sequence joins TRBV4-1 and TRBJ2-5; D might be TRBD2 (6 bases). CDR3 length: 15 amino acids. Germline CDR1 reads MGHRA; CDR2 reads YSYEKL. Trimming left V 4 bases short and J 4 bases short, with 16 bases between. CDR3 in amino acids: CASSPKGGPAETQYF. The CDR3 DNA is TGCGCCAGCAGCCCGAAGGGAGGACCCGCAGAGACCCAGTACTTC.

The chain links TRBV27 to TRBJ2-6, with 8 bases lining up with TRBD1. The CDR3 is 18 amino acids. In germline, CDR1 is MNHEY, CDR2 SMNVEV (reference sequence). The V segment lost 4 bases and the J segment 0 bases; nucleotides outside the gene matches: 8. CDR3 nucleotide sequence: TGTGCCAGCAGTTCAAGGACAGGGCTCCGCTCTGGGGCCAACGTCCTGACTTTC. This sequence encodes CASSSRTGLRSGANVLTF.

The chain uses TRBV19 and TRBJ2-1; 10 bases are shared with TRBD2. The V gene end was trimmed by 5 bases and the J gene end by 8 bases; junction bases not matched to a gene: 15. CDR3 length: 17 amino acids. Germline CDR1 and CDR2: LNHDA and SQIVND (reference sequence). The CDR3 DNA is TGTGCCAGTAGTTTCTTCCCGGGACTAGCGAGAAAGGATGAGCAGTTCTTC. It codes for CASSFFPGLARKDEQFF.

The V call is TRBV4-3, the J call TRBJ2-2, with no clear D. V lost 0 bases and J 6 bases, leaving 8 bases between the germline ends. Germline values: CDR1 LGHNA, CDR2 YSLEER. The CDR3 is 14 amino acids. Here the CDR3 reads CASSQDASSGELFF. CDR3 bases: TGCGCCAGCAGCCAAGATGCGAGTTCCGGGGAGCTGTTTTTT.

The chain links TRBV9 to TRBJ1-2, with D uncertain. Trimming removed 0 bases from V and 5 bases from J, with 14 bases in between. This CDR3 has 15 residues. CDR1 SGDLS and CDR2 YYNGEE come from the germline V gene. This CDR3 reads CASSVGAGGTYGYTF. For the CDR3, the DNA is TGTGCCAGCAGCGTAGGGGCCGGTGGCACGTATGGCTACACCTTC.

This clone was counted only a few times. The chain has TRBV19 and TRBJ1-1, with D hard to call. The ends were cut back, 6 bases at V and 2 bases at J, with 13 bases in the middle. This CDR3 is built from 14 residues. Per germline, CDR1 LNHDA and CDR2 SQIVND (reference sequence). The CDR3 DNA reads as TGTGCCAGTAGCTCTAGCTGGGGTAACACTGAAGCTTTCTTT. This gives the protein CASSSSWGNTEAFF.

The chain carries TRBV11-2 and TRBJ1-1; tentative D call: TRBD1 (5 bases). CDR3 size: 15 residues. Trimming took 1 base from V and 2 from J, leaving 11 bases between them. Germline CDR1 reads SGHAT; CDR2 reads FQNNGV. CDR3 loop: CASSLVGQGNTEAFF. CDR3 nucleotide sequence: TGTGCCAGCAGCTTAGTGGGGCAGGGCAACACTGAAGCTTTCTTT.

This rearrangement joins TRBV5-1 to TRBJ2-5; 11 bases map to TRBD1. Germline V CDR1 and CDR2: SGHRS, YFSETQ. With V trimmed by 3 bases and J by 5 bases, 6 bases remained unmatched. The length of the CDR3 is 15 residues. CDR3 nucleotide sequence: TGCGCCAGCAGCTACGGACAGGGGGCGAGGGAGACCCAGTACTTC. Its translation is CASSYGQGARETQYF.

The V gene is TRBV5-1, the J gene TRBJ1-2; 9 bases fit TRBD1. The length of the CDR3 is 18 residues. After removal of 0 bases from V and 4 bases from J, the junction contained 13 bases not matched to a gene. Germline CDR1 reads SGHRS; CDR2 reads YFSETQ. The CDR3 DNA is TGCGCCAGCAGCTTGGGTGGGACAGGGAACCGACAGACCTATGGCTACACCTTC. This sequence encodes CASSLGGTGNRQTYGYTF.

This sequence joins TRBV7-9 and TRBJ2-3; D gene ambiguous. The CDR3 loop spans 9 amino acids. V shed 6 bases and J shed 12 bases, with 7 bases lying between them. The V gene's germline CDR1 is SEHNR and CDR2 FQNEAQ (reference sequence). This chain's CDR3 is CASSEAQYF. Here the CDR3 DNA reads TGTGCCAGCAGTGAGGCTCAGTATTTT.

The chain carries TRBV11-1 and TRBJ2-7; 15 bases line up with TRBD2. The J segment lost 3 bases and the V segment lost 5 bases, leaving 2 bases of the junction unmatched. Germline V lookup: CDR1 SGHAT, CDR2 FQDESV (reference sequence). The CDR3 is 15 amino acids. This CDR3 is CASSQGLAGGYEQYF. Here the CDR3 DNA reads TGTGCCAGCAGCCAGGGACTAGCGGGAGGCTACGAGCAGTACTTC.